The sequence of this T cell receptor beta chain was determined in a study of blood T cell repertoires in COVID-19. Looking at the study overall: The United States, Italy and Spain supplied acute and convalescent COVID-19 samples. The analysed material was cDNA or gDNA that came from T cells, B-cell-depleted T cells, or PBMCs.

As handled by the study authors: Researchers report that nucleated cell counts were estimated from reference gene primer amplification. Assay: immunoSEQ multiplex PCR; the TCRdb copy retains only in-frame clones and omits some. V and J calls and clone size are as listed in that table; D and trimming were resolved from the DNA. The repertoire holds about 210,000 clones, with 92% as singletons. This CDR3 region has 15 residues. The V end lost 1 base, the J end lost 8 bases, and 17 bases lay between the germline ends. Germline loops: CDR1 LNHDA, CDR2 SQIVND (reference sequence). The specimen sequenced was peripheral blood. This chain connects TRBV19 to TRBJ1-2, with D uncertain. The sequence was collected from a young man with acute or convalescent COVID-19. DNA of the CDR3: TGTGCCAGTAGTATAGGAATAACAGTTTTTCAAGGCTACACCTTC. This gives the protein CASSIGITVFQGYTF.